This TCR beta chain is drawn from a study of yellow fever vaccine responses in identical twins. Study-wide points: The authors reported partly convergent, partly personalized vaccine responses in identical twins.

TCRdb itself ran the RT-PCR reads through MiXCR, one entry per CDR3 protein. The sample has 30,000 to 40,000 distinct CDR3 sequences; more than 50% are singletons. As to this clonotype: Antigen: not known.

The sample was T cells from blood (PBMCs), unsorted or a sorted subset (not recorded which), taken before or after yellow fever vaccination (not recorded which). This sequence was found in a woman aged 18 to 35 who received the yellow fever vaccine.

Here the CDR3 DNA reads TGCAGCGTTATAGGGCTAGCGGAATACAATGAGCAGTTCTTC. It specifies CSVIGLAEYNEQFF. The chain has TRBV29-1 and TRBJ2-1, with 7 bases identical to TRBD2. The ends lost 5 bases at V and 4 bases at J; junction bases unmatched: 8. Germline CDR1 is SQVTM and CDR2 is ANQGSEA. The CDR3 has 14 amino acids.